Listed below are T cell receptor beta chains from one sample, sequenced in a study of blood T cell repertoires in COVID-19. Sequenced by immunoSEQ multiplex PCR; TCRdb stores in-frame clones only, minus some. The sample has more than 150,000 clones; roughly 79% are singletons. The source material was peripheral blood. Source of these receptors: a woman older than 75 with COVID-19, enrolled during active disease. The conserved cysteine and the conserved F or W are not part of the CDR3 here. Fields, in order: V gene, CDR3 protein.

>TRBV5-1
ASKLFASGGQYNEQF
>TRBV11-2
ASSLALAAARTGELF
>TRBV6-1
ASSGLAGGSNEQF
>TRBV6-5
ASWTESYSGNTIY
>TRBV4-2
ASSQGTGGGQPQH
>TRBV10-3
AISEATGHEAQY
>TRBV2
ASSPQGGNQPQH
>TRBV5-4
ASSFQLPGAPEAF
>TRBV5-6
ASSGTSGRSHEQY
>TRBV18
ASSRTGNEKLF
>TRBV4-1
ASSHTPDRGLYGYT
>TRBV6-5
ASSTPGQGSYEQY
>TRBV7-2
ASSQGLAGSYEQY
>TRBV27
ASSLQGWSTDTQY
>TRBV6-1
ASSEVRGPGELF
>TRBV5-1
ASSLWLGGPNTEAF
>TRBV3-1/TRBV3-2
ASSPSPGQGWYLNEKLF
>TRBV7-2
ASSLMGTGAGELF
>TRBV5-6
ASSLGRDAYNEQF
>TRBV27
ASSTWTGMGYT
>TRBV10-3
AISDRDGGYT
>TRBV3-1/TRBV3-2
ASSQVNQETQY
>TRBV18
ASSPPGQGYYGYT
>TRBV27
ASRAGQGGLNEQF
>TRBV7-9
ASSPGRSTDTQY
>TRBV2
ATGGTGGYEQY
>TRBV27
ASTITGGSYNEQF
>TRBV9
ASSVGGLSGNTIY
>TRBV5-1
ASSFSAVSYNSPLH
>TRBV24-1
ATSGIGRPTGELF
>TRBV6-5
ASSYSTGLDTEAF
>TRBV9
ASSADSPIRGETQY
>TRBV7-2
ASSLGRGSEQY
>TRBV20-1
SASFGWQGENSNQPQH
>TRBV24-1
ATSDVDRAETDGYT
>TRBV6-1
ASSERVGSSGDIQY